This TCR beta chain came from a study of T cell responses to AZD1222 COVID-19 vaccine. Sequencing used immunoSEQ multiplex PCR; TCRdb keeps in-frame clones, though not all of them. This repertoire shows approximately 200,000 clones, around 87% found once; its top ten account for around 2.9%. The CDR3 has 16 residues. The germline gives CDR1 SGDLS, CDR2 YYNGEE. V was pared by 0 bases and J by 7 bases, with 14 bases between. This specimen was peripheral blood, taken on day 0 of MenACWY control vaccination. The sequence came from an adult in good health. This chain uses TRBV9 with TRBJ1-6; D gene ambiguous. CDR3 DNA sequence: TGTGCCAGCAGCGTAGATCCGTACAGCGGGAATTCACCCCTCCACTTT. It codes for CASSVDPYSGNSPLHF. Full variable domain (remainder filled in from reference TRBV9 and TRBJ1-6): DSGVTQTPKHLITATGQRVTLRCSPRSGDLSVYWYQQSLDQGLQFLIQYYNGEERAKGNILERFSAQQFPDLHSELNLSSLELGDSALYFCASSVDPYSGNSPLHFGNGTRLTVT.